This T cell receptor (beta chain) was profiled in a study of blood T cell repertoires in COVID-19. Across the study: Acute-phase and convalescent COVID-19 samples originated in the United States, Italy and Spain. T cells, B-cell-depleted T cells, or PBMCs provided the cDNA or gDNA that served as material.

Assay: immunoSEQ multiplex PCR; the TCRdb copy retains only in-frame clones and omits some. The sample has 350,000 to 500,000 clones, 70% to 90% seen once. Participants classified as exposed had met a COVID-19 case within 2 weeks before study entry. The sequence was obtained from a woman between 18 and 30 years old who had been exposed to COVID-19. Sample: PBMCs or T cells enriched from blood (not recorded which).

Written as DNA, the CDR3 is TGTGCCAGCGGGGCGGTACTCACAGATACGCAGTATTTT. It specifies CASGAVLTDTQYF. This chain connects TRBV5-6 to TRBJ2-3, with TRBD1 as a possible D gene (5 bases). With 7 bases removed from V and 2 bases from J, the gap between germline ends came to 11 bases. The CDR3 has 13 amino acids. Germline CDR1 is SGHDT and CDR2 is YYEEEE.